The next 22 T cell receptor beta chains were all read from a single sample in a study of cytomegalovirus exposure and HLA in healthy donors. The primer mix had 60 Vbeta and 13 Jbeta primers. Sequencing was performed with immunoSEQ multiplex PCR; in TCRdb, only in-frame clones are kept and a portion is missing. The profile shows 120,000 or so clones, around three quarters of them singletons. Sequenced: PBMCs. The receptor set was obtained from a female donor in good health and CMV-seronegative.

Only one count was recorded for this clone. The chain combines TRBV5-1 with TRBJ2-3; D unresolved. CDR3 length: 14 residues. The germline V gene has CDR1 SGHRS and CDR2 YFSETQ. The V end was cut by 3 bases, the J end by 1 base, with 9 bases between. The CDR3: CASSSLPGTDTQYF. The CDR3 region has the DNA TGCGCCAGCAGCTCTTTGCCGGGCACAGATACGCAGTATTTT.

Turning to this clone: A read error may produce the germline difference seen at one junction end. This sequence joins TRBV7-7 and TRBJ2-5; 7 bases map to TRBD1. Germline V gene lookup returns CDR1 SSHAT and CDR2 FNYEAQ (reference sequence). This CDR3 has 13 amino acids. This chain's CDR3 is CASSLDREETQYF. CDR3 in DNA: TGTGCTAGCAGCTTAGACAGGGAAGAGACCCAGTACTTC.

In nucleotides, the CDR3 is TGCGCCAGCAGTCAGTGTAGCGGGAGGGCCGACAATGAGCAGTTCTTC. This translates into CASSQCSGRADNEQFF. The chain combines TRBV23-1 with TRBJ2-1, with 11 bases aligning to TRBD2. TRBV23-1 has ORF status, its function being uncertain. The J segment lost 5 bases and the V segment lost 3 bases, leaving 6 bases of the junction unmatched. The CDR3 covers 16 residues.

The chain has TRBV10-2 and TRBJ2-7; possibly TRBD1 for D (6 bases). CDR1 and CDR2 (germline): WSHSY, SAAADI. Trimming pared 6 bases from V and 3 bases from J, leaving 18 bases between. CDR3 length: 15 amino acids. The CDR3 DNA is TGCGCCAGCAGAGCCCGGGGACAAGGGGGCTACGAGCAGTACTTC. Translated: CASRARGQGGYEQYF.

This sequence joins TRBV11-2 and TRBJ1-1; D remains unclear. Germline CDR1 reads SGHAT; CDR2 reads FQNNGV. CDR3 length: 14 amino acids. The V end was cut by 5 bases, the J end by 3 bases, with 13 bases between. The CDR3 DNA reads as TGTGCCAGCAGCCTTACCCACGGGGACACTGAAGCTTTCTTT. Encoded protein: CASSLTHGDTEAFF.

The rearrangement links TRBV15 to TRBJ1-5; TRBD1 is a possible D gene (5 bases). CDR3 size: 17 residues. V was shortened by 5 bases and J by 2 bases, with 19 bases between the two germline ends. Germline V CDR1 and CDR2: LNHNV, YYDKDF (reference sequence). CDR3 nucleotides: TGTGCCACCAGCGGGACGGAGGGCTTCAGCCGCAATCAGCCCCAGCATTTT. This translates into CATSGTEGFSRNQPQHF.

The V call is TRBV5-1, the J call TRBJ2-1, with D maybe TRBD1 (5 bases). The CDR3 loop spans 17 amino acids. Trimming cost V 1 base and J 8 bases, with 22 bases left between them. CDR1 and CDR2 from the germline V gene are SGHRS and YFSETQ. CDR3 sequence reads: CASSLRGPGFGSDEQFF. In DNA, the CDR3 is TGCGCCAGCAGCTTGAGGGGTCCAGGGTTTGGGTCTGATGAGCAGTTCTTC.

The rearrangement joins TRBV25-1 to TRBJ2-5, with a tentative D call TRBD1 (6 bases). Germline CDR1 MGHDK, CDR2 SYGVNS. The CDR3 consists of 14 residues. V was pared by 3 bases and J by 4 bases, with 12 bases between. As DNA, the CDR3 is TGTGCCAGCAGTGACTCGGGACATCGAGAGACCCAGTACTTC. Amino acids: CASSDSGHRETQYF.

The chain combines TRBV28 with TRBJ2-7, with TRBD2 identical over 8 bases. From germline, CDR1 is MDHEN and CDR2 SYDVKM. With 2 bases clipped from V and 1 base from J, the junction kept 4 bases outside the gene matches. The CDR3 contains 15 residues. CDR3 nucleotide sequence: TGTGCCAGCAGTTTAAGCGGGAGTAGGTCCTACGAGCAGTACTTC. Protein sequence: CASSLSGSRSYEQYF.

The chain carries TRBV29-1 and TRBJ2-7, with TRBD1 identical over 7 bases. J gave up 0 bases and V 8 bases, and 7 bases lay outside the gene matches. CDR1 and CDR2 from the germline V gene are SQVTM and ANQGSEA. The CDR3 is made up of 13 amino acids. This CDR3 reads CSSTGTDSYEQYF. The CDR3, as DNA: TGCAGCTCGACCGGGACAGACTCCTACGAGCAGTACTTC.

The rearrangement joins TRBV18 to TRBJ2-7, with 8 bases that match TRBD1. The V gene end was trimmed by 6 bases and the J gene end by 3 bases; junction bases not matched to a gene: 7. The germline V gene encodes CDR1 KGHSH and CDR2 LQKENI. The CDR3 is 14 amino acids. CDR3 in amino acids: CASSRDRTRYEQYF. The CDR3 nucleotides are TGTGCCAGCTCCCGGGACAGGACACGCTACGAGCAGTACTTC.

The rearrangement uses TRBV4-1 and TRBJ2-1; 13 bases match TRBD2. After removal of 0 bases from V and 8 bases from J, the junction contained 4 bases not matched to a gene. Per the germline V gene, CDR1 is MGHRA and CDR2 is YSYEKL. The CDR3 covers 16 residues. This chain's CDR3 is CASSQEGLAGWYEQFF. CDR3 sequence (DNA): TGCGCCAGCAGCCAAGAGGGACTAGCGGGGTGGTATGAGCAGTTCTTC.

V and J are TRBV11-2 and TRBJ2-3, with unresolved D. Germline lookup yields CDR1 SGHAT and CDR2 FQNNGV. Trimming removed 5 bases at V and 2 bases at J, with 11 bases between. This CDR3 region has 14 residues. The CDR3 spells CASSQLKSTDTQYF. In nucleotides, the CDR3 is TGTGCCAGCAGCCAACTCAAATCCACAGATACGCAGTATTTT.

CDR3 loop: CASSTNPRTRGNEQYF. Written as DNA, the CDR3 is TGTGCCAGCAGCACCAACCCACGGACTAGAGGGAACGAGCAGTACTTC. This chain links TRBV9 with TRBJ2-7, with 7 bases lining up with TRBD2. Trimming removed 4 bases from V and 5 bases from J; junction bases left unmatched: 15. The germline CDR1 and CDR2 sequences are SGDLS and YYNGEE. CDR3 length equals 16 residues.

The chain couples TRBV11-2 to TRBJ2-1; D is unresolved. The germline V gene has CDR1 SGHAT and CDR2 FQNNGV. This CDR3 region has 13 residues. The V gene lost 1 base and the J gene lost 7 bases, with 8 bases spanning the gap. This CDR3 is CASSLVARNEQFF. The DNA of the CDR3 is TGTGCCAGCAGCTTAGTGGCCAGGAATGAGCAGTTCTTC.

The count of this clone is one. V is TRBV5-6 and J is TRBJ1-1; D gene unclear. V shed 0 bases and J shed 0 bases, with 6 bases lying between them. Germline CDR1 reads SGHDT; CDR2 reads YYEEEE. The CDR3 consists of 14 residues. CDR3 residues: CASSLAGMNTEAFF. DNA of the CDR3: TGTGCCAGCAGCTTGGCGGGGATGAACACTGAAGCTTTCTTT.

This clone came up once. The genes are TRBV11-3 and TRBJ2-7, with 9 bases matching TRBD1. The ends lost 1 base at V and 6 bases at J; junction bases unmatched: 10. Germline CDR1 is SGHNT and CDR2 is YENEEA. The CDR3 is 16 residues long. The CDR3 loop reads CASSLGPGTGISEQYF. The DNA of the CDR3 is TGTGCCAGCAGCTTAGGGCCCGGGACAGGGATATCCGAGCAGTACTTC.

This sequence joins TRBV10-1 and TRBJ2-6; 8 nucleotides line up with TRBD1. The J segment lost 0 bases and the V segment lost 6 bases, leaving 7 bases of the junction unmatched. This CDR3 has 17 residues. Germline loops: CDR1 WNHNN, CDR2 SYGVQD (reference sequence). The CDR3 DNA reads TGCGCCAGCAGCCCCGGGACAGGCCTCTCTGGGGCCAACGTCCTGACTTTC. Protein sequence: CASSPGTGLSGANVLTF.

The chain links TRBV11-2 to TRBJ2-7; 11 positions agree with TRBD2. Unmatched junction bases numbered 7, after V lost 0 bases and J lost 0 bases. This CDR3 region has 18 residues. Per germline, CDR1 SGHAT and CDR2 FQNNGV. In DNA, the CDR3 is TGTGCCAGCAGCTTAGATTCATGGACTAGCGGGCCCTCCTACGAGCAGTACTTC. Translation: CASSLDSWTSGPSYEQYF.

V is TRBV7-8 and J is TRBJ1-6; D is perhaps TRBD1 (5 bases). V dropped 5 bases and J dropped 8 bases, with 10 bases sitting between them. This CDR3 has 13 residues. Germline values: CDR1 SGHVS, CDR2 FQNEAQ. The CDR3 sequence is CASSLTGDSPLHF. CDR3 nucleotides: TGTGCCAGCAGCCTTACAGGAGATTCACCCCTCCACTTT.

In DNA, the CDR3 is TGTGCCAGCAGTTCTGGACTAGCGGTCACAGATACGCAGTATTTT. Translated: CASSSGLAVTDTQYF. The V call is TRBV27, the J call TRBJ2-3, with 10 bases that match TRBD2. CDR1 is MNHEY and CDR2 is SMNVEV in the germline V gene (reference sequence). The CDR3 has 15 amino acids. V dropped 4 bases and J dropped 2; count of bases not matched to a gene: 3.

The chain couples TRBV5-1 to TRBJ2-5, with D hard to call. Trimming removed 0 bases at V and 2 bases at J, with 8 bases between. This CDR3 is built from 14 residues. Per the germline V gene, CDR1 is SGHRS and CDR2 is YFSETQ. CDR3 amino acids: CASSLAVTQETQYF. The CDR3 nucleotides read TGCGCCAGCAGCTTGGCCGTCACACAAGAGACCCAGTACTTC.